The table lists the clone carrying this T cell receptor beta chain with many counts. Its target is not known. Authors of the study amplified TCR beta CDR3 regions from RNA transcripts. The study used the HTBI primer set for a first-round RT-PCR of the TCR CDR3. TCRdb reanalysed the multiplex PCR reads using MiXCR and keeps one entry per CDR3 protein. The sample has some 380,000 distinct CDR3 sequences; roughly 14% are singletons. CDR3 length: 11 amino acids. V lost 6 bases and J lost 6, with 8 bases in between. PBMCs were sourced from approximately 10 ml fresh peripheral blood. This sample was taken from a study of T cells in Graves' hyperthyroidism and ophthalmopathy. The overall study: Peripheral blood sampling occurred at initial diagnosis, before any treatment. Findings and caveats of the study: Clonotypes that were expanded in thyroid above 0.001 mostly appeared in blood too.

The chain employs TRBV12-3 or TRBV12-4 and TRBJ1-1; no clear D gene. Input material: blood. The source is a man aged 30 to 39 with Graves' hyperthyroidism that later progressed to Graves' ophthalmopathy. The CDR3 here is CASRGTAEAFF. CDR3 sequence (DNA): TGTGCCAGCAGAGGAACGGCTGAAGCTTTCTTT.